The text below deals with one T cell receptor (beta chain). In germline, CDR1 is SGDLS, CDR2 YYNGEE. The V and J ends lost 0 bases and 1 base respectively, with 11 bases between them. This CDR3 comprises 15 residues. Stated time point: newly diagnosed GD, antithyroid drugs for less than 3 months. Construction of the TCR library relied on RNA isolated from PBMCs. This entry comes from a study of regulatory T cells in long-lasting Graves disease. Building the TCR beta libraries relied on iRepertoire HTBI primers, and CDR3 regions underwent Arm-PCR. TCRdb analysed the multiplex PCR reads with MiXCR anew, one entry per CDR3 protein. The sample includes 400,000 to 500,000 distinct CDR3 sequences, roughly 15% seen only once; the top ten take 20% to 25%. These data were likewise used in another study, on T cells in Graves' hyperthyroidism and ophthalmopathy. That publication notes: First-round RT-PCR targeting the TCR CDR3 was performed with the HTBI primer set.

V gene TRBV9 combines with J gene TRBJ2-7, with D tentatively TRBD1 or TRBD2 (5 bases each). This TCR came from a woman under 30 with Graves disease. This specimen consisted of peripheral blood mononuclear cells (PBMCs), obtained at new diagnosis, from a patient treated with antithyroid drugs. The CDR3 loop is CASSVGGDRSYEQYF. In DNA, the CDR3 is TGTGCCAGCAGCGTAGGAGGGGATCGGTCCTACGAGCAGTACTTC. Using reference TRBV9 and TRBJ2-7 for the parts outside the CDR3, the full variable domain is DSGVTQTPKHLITATGQRVTLRCSPRSGDLSVYWYQQSLDQGLQFLIQYYNGEERAKGNILERFSAQQFPDLHSELNLSSLELGDSALYFCASSVGGDRSYEQYFGPGTRLTVT.